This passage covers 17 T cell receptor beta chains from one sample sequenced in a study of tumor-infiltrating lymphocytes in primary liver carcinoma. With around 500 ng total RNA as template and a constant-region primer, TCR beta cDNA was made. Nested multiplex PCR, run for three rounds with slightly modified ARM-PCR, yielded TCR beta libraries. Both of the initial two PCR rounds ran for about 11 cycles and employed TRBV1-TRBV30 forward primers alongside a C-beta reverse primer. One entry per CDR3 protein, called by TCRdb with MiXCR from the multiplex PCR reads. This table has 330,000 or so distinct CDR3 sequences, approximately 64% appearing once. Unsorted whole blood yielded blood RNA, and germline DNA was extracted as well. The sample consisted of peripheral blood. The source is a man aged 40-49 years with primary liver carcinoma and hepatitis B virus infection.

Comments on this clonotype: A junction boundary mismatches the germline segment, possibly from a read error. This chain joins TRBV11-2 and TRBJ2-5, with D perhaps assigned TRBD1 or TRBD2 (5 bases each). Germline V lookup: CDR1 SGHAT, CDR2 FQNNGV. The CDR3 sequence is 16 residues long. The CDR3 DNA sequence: TGTGGCAGCAGCCAAACTCCTGGATGGGGGAAAGAGACCCAGTACTTC. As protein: CGSSQTPGWGKETQYF.

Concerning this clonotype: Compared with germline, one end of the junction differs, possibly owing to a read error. The CDR3 DNA is TGTGCCAGCAGCTTAGTGAACTCCTACAATGAGCAGCTCTTC. Its protein product is CASSLVNSYNEQLF. The rearrangement uses TRBV11-1 and TRBJ2-1; D is unclear. CDR1 is SGHAT and CDR2 is FQDESV in the germline V gene (reference sequence). The length of the CDR3 is 14 residues.

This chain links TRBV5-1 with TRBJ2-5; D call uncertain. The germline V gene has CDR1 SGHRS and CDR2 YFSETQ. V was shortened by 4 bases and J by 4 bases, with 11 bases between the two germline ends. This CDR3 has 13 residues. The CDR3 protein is CASSLVSRETQYF. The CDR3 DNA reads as TGCGCCAGCAGCCTTGTCAGTCGAGAGACCCAGTACTTC.

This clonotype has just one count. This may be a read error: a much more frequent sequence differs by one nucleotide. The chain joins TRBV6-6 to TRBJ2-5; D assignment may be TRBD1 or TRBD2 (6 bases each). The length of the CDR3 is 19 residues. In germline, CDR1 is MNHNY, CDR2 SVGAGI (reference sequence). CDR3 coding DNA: TGTGTCAGCAGTTACCTGAAACTGTCTAGGAGGGGGGCGGAAGAGACCCAGTACTTC. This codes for CVSSYLKLSRRGAEETQYF.

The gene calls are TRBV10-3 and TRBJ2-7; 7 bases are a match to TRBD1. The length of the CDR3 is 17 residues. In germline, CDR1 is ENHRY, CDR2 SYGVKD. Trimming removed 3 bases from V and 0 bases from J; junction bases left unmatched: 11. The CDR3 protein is CAISDADNRGPSYEQYF. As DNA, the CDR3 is TGTGCCATCAGTGACGCCGATAACAGGGGACCCTCCTACGAGCAGTACTTC.

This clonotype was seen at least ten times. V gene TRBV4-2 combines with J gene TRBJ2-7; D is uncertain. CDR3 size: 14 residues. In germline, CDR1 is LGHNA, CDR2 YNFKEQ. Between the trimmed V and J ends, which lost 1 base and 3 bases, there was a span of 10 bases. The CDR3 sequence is CASSQVSIGYEQYF. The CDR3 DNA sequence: TGTGCCAGCAGCCAAGTATCGATCGGCTACGAGCAGTACTTC.

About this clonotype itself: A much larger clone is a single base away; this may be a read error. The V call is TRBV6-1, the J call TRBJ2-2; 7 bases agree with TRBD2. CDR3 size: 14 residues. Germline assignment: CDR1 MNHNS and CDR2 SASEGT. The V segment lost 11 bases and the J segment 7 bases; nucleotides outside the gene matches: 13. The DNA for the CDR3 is TGTGCCGGCAACGGCGGGAGCGGTGGCGGGGAGCTGTTTTTT. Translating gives CAGNGGSGGGELFF.

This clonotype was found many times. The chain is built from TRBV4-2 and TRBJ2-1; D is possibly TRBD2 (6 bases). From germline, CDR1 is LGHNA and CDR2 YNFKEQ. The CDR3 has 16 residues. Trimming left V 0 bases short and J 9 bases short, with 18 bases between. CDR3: CASSQDRRVRFGEQFF. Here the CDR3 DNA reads TGTGCCAGCAGCCAAGATCGGAGGGTCCGATTCGGTGAGCAGTTCTTC.

This CDR3 is CASSSGLWGTGELFF. As DNA, the CDR3 is TGTGCCAGCAGCTCAGGGCTCTGGGGCACCGGGGAGCTGTTTTTT. The chain joins TRBV7-9 to TRBJ2-2; D might be TRBD1 (5 bases). V gave up 4 bases and J gave up 4 bases, with 13 bases separating them. Germline V gene lookup returns CDR1 SEHNR and CDR2 FQNEAQ (reference sequence). This CDR3 region has 15 residues.

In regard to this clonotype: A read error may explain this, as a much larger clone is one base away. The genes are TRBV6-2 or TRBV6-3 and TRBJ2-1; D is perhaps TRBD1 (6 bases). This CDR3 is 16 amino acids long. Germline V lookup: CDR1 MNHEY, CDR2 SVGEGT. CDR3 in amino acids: CTSSSRGQINHNEQFF. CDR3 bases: TGTACCAGCAGTTCCCGCGGACAGATTAATCACAATGAGCAGTTCTTC.

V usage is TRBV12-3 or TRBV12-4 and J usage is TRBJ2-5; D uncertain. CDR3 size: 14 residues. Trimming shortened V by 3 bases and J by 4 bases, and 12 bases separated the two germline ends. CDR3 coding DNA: TGTGCCAGCAGTTTCCGGGCAGGCGGAGAGACCCAGTACTTC. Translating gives CASSFRAGGETQYF.

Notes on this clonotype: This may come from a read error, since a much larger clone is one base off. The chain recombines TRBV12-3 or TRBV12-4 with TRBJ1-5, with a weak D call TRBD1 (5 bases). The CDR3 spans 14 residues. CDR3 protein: CASRGLLGNQSQHF. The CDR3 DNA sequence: TGTGCCAGCAGGGGACTATTGGGCAATCAGTCCCAGCATTTT.

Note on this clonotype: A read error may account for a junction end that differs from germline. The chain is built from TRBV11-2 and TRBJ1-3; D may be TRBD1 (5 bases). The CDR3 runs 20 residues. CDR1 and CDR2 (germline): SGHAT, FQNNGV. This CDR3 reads CTSSRIPHEKTVTSGNTIYF. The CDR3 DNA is TGTACCAGCAGCCGAATTCCACACGAAAAGACAGTGACCTCTGGAAACACCATATATTTT.

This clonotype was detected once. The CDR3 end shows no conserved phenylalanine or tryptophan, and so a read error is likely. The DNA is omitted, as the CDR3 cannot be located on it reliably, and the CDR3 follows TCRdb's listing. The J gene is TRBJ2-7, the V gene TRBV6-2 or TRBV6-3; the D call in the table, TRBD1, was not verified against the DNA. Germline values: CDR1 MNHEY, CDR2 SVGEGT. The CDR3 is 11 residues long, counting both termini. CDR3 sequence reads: CASTMGLIKYI.

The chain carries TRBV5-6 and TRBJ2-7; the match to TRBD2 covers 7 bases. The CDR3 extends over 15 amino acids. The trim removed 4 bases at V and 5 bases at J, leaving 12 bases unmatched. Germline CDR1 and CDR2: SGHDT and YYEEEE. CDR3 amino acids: CASSPTGTTRDEQYF. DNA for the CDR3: TGTGCCAGCAGCCCTACCGGGACTACGCGCGACGAGCAGTACTTC.

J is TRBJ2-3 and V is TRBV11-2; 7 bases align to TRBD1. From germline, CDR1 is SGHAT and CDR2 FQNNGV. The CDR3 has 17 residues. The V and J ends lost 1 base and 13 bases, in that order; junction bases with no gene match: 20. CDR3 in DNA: TGTGCCAGCAGCTTAGTAACAGGGGACGGAGTCACAGATGCGAAGTATTTT. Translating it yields CASSLVTGDGVTDAKYF.

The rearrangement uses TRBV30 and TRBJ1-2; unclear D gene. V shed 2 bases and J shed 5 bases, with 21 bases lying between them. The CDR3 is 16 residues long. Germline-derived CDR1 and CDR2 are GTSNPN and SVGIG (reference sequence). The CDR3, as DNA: TGTGCCTGGAGTCAAGGTGCGGGGATTCAAGGGTATGGCTACACCTTC. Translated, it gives CAWSQGAGIQGYGYTF.